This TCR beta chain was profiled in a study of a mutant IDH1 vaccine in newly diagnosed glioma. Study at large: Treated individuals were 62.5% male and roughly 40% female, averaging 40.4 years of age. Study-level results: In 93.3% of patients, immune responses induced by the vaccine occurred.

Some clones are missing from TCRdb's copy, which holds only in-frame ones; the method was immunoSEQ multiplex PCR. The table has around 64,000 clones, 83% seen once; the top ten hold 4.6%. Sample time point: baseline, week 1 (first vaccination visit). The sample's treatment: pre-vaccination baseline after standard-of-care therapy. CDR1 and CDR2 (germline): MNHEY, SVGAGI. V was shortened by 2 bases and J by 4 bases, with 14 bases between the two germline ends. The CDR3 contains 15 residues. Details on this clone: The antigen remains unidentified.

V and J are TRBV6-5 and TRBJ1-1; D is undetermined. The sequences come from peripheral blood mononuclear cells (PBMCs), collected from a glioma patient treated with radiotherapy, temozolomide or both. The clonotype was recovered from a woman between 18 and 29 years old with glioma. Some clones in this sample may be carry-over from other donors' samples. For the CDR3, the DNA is TGTGCCAGCAGTTACGACCCGGCCGTCGGCACTGAAGCTTTCTTT. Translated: CASSYDPAVGTEAFF.